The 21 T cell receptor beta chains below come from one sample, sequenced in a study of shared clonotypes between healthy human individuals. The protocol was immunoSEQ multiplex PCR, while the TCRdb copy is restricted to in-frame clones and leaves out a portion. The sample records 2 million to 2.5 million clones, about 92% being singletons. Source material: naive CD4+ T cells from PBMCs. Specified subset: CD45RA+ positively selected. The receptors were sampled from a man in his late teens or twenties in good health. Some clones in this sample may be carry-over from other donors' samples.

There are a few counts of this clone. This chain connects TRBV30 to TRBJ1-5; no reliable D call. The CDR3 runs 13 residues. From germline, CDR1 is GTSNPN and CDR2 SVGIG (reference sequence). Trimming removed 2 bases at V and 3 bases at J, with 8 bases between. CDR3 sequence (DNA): TGTGCCTGGAGTAAGGACTTCAATCAGCCCCAGCATTTT. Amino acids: CAWSKDFNQPQHF.

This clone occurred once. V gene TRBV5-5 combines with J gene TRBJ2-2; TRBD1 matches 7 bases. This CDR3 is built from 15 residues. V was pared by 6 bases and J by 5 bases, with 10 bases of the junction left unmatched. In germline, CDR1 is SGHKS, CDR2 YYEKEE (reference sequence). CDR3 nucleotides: TGTGCCAGCAACACAGGGGCGTCCGGAACCGGGGAGCTGTTTTTT. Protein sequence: CASNTGASGTGELFF.

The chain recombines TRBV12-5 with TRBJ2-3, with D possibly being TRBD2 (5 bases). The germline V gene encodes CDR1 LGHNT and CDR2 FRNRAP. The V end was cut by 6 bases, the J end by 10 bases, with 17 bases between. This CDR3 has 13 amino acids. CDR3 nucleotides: TGTGCTAGTGGACTGACGGGAAGGGATTCGCAGTATTTT. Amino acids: CASGLTGRDSQYF. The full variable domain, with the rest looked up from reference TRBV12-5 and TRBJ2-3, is DARVTQTPRHKVTEMGQEVTMRCQPILGHNTVFWYRQTMMQGLELLAYFRNRAPLDDSGMPKDRFSAEMPDATLATLKIQPSEPRDSAVYFCASGLTGRDSQYFGPGTRLTVL.

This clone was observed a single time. The DNA of the CDR3 is TGTGCCATCAGTGAGCCTCCGGGGCTTGGAAAGAATTCACCCCTCCACTTT. It codes for CAISEPPGLGKNSPLHF. This chain uses TRBV10-3 with TRBJ1-6, with D possibly matching TRBD1 (5 bases). This CDR3 comprises 17 residues. Germline CDR1 ENHRY, CDR2 SYGVKD. V was trimmed by 2 bases and J by 7 bases, leaving 18 bases between them.

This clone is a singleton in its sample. DNA of the CDR3: TGTGCCAGTACCGTTAGGGGGGCCACTGAAGCTTTCTTT. Protein sequence: CASTVRGATEAFF. The rearrangement uses TRBV19 and TRBJ1-1; D possibly corresponds to TRBD1 (6 bases). The CDR3 has 13 amino acids. V lost 7 bases and J lost 4, with 13 bases in between. Germline V gene lookup returns CDR1 LNHDA and CDR2 SQIVND (reference sequence).

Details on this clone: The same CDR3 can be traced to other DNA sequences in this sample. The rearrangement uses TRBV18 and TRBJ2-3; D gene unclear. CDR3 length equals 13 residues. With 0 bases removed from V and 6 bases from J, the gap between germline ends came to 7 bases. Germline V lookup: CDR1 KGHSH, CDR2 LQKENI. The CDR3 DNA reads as TGTGCCAGCTCACCACCGGGTTCGGATACGCAGTATTTT. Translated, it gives CASSPPGSDTQYF.

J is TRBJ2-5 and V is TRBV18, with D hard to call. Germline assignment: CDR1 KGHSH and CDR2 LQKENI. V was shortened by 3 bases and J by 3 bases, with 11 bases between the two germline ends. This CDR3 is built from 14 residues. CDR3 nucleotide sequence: TGTGCCAGCTCACCGGAGCCCAGAAAAGAGACCCAGTACTTC. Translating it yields CASSPEPRKETQYF.

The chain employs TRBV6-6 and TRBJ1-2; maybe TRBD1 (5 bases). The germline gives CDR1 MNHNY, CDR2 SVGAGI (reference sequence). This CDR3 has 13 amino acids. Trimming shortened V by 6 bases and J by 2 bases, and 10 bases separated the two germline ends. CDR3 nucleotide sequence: TGTGCCAGCAGCAACCCAGGGAACTATGGCTACACCTTC. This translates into CASSNPGNYGYTF.

In DNA form, the CDR3 reads TGTGCCAGCTCATCAAGGACAGGGGGCTATAATTCACCCCTCCACTTT. This translates into CASSSRTGGYNSPLHF. The rearrangement joins TRBV18 to TRBJ1-6; 10 nucleotides line up with TRBD1. The CDR3 covers 16 residues. CDR1 is KGHSH, CDR2 LQKENI, per germline. The V segment lost 5 bases and the J segment 3 bases; nucleotides outside the gene matches: 4. The variable domain in full, completed from reference TRBV18 and TRBJ1-6, reads NAGVMQNPRHLVRRRGQEARLRCSPMKGHSHVYWYRQLPEEGLKFMVYLQKENIIDESGMPKERFSAEFPKEGPSILRIQQVVRGDSAAYFCASSSRTGGYNSPLHFGNGTRLTVT.

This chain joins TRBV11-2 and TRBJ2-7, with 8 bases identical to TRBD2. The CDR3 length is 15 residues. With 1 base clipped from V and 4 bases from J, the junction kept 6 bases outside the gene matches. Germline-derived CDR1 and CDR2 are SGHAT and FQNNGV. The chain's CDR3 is CASSLGRGRRYEQYF. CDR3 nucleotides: TGTGCCAGCAGCTTAGGTCGCGGGAGGAGGTACGAGCAGTACTTC. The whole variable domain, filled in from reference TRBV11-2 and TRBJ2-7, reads EAGVAQSPRYKIIEKRQSVAFWCNPISGHATLYWYQQILGQGPKLLIQFQNNGVVDDSQLPKDRFSAERLKGVDSTLKIQPAKLEDSAVYLCASSLGRGRRYEQYFGPGTRLTVT.

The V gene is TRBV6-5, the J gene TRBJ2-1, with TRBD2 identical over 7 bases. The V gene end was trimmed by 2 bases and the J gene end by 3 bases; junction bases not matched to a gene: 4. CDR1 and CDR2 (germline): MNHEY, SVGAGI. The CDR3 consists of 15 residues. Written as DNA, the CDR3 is TGTGCCAGCAGTTACGGGGGGGTTAGCTACAATGAGCAGTTCTTC. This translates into CASSYGGVSYNEQFF.

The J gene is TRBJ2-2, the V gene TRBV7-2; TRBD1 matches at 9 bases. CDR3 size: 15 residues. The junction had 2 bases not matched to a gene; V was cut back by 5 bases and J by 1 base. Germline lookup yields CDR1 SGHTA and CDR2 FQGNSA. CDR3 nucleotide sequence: TGTGCCAGCAGCCGACAGGGGGAGAACACCGGGGAGCTGTTTTTT. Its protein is CASSRQGENTGELFF.

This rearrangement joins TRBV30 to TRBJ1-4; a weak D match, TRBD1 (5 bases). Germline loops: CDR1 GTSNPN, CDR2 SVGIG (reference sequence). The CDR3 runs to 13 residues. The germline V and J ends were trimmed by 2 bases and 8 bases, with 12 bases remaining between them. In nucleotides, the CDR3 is TGTGCCTGGAGTTCGGGGGTAGGGGAAAAACTGTTTTTT. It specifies CAWSSGVGEKLFF. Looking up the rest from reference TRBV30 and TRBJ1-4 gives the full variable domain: SQTIHQWPATLVQPVGSPLSLECTVEGTSNPNLYWYRQAAGRGLQLLFYSVGIGQISSEVPQNLSASRPQDRQFILSSKKLLLSDSGFYLCAWSSGVGEKLFFGSGTQLSVL.

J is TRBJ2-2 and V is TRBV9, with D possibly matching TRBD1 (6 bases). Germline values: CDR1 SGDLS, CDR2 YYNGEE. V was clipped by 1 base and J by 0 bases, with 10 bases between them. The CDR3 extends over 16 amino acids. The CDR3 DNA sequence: TGTGCCAGCAGCGTAACCACAGGGCCGAACACCGGGGAGCTGTTTTTT. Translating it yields CASSVTTGPNTGELFF. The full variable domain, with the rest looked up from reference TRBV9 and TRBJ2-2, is DSGVTQTPKHLITATGQRVTLRCSPRSGDLSVYWYQQSLDQGLQFLIQYYNGEERAKGNILERFSAQQFPDLHSELNLSSLELGDSALYFCASSVTTGPNTGELFFGEGSRLTVL.

This CDR3 is CASSNTGGIETQYF. The CDR3 nucleotides are TGCGCCAGCAGTAACACAGGTGGTATTGAGACCCAGTACTTC. The rearrangement links TRBV5-1 to TRBJ2-5, with D perhaps matching TRBD1 (5 bases). Deletions cut 5 bases from V and 5 bases from J, with 16 bases between. The CDR3 runs to 14 residues. Per the germline V gene, CDR1 is SGHRS and CDR2 is YFSETQ.

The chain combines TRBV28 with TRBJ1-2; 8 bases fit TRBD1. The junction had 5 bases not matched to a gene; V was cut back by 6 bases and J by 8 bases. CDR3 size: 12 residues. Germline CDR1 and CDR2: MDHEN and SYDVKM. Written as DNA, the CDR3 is TGTGCCAGCAGCCCAACAGGGGGAGGCTACACCTTC. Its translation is CASSPTGGGYTF.

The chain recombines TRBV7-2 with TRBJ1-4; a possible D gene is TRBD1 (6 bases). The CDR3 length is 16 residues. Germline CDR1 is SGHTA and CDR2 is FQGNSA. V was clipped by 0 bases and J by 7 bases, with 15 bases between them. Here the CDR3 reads CASSLAHAGVVEKLFF. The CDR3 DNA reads TGTGCCAGCAGCTTAGCCCACGCAGGGGTGGTTGAAAAACTGTTTTTT. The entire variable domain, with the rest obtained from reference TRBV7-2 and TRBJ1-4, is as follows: GAGVSQSPSNKVTEKGKDVELRCDPISGHTALYWYRQSLGQGLEFLIYFQGNSAPDKSGLPSDRFSAERTGGSVSTLTIQRTQQEDSAVYLCASSLAHAGVVEKLFFGSGTQLSVL.

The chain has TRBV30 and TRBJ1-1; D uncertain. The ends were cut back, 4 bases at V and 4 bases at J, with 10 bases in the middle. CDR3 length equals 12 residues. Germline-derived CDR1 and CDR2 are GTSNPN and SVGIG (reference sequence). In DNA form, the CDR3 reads TGTGCCTGGATCAAGGGTTTCACTGAAGCTTTCTTT. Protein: CAWIKGFTEAFF. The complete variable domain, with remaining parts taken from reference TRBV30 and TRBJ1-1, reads SQTIHQWPATLVQPVGSPLSLECTVEGTSNPNLYWYRQAAGRGLQLLFYSVGIGQISSEVPQNLSASRPQDRQFILSSKKLLLSDSGFYLCAWIKGFTEAFFGQGTRLTVV.

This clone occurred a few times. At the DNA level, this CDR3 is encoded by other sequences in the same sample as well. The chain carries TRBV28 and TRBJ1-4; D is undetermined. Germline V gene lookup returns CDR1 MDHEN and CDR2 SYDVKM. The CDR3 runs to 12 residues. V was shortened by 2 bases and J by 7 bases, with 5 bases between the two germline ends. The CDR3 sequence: CASSLVGEKLFF. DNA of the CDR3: TGTGCCAGCAGTTTAGTAGGTGAAAAACTGTTTTTT.

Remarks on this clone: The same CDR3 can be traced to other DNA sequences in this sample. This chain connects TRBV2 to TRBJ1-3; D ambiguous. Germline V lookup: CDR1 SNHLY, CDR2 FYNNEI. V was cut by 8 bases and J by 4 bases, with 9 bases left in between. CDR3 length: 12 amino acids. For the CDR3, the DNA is TGTGCCAGCTCCCCCACAGGAAACACCATATATTTT. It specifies CASSPTGNTIYF. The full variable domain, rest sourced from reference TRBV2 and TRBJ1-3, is EPEVTQTPSHQVTQMGQEVILRCVPISNHLYFYWYRQILGQKVEFLVSFYNNEISEKSEIFDDQFSVERPDGSNFTLKIRSTKLEDSAMYFCASSPTGNTIYFGEGSWLTVV.

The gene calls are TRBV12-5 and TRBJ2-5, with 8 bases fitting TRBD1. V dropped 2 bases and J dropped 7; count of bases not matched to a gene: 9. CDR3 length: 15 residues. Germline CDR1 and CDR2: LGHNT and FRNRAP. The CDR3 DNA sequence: TGTGCTAGTGGTTTGATAGCAGGGGGCCTTGGGACCCAGTACTTC. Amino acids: CASGLIAGGLGTQYF.